One sample yielded the 16 T cell receptor beta chains listed below, sequenced in a study of T cells in Graves' hyperthyroidism and ophthalmopathy. TCR beta CDR3 region amplification was performed from RNA transcripts. Using the HTBI primer set, a first-round RT-PCR was run on the TCR CDR3. A single record per CDR3 protein comes from TCRdb applying MiXCR to the multiplex PCR reads. The sample has approximately 600,000 distinct CDR3 sequences, 11% to 15% seen once. The sequencing input was blood. These receptors all come from a woman between 25 and 40 years old with Graves' hyperthyroidism that later progressed to Graves' ophthalmopathy.

In the case of this clonotype: Possible read error: a much larger clone is one base away. The V and J genes are TRBV20-1 and TRBJ2-5, with D unresolved. The CDR3 has 14 residues. The V gene lost 5 bases and the J gene lost 2 bases, with 15 bases spanning the gap. Germline V gene lookup returns CDR1 DFQATT and CDR2 SNEGSKA (reference sequence). In DNA form, the CDR3 reads TGCAGTGCTTTGGCAGAGTCTGGGCAAGAGACCCAGTACTTC. Amino acid sequence: CSALAESGQETQYF.

Many counts were recorded for this clonotype. The chain has TRBV27 and TRBJ2-7; 8 bases line up with TRBD2. V gave up 5 bases and J gave up 3 bases; unmatched junction bases: 9. The germline V gene encodes CDR1 MNHEY and CDR2 SMNVEV (reference sequence). CDR3 length equals 15 residues. The CDR3 region is CASSPSGGAVYEQYF. CDR3 nucleotides: TGTGCCAGCAGTCCCTCGGGAGGGGCTGTCTACGAGCAGTACTTC.

V and J are TRBV20-1 and TRBJ2-1; D unclear. V was cut by 0 bases and J by 9 bases, with 21 bases left in between. The CDR3 sequence is 16 residues long. CDR1 DFQATT and CDR2 SNEGSKA come from the germline V gene (reference sequence). CDR3 residues: CSARDPIFFARSEQFF. In DNA, the CDR3 is TGCAGTGCTAGAGACCCGATCTTTTTCGCTCGGAGTGAGCAGTTCTTC.

This rearrangement joins TRBV18 to TRBJ1-1; possible D gene TRBD1, 5 bases. Trimming pared 5 bases from V and 5 bases from J, leaving 15 bases between. CDR1 and CDR2 (germline): KGHSH, LQKENI. This CDR3 has 14 amino acids. CDR3 amino acids: CASSAGSRVTEAFF. The CDR3 nucleotides read TGTGCCAGCTCAGCAGGGTCCCGGGTGACTGAAGCTTTCTTT.

This chain joins TRBV28 and TRBJ2-2; 9 bases align to TRBD1. Germline trimming cut 3 bases from V and 5 bases from J; bases unmatched to any gene: 4. Germline values: CDR1 MDHEN, CDR2 SYDVKM. The CDR3 runs 15 residues. The CDR3 DNA reads TGTGCCAGCAGTTTGGGACAGGGTCGGACCGGGGAGCTGTTTTTT. It specifies CASSLGQGRTGELFF.

This chain links TRBV5-5 with TRBJ2-7, with D unclear. This CDR3 is 14 amino acids long. V was clipped by 7 bases and J by 4 bases, with 18 bases between them. From germline, CDR1 is SGHKS and CDR2 YYEKEE (reference sequence). CDR3 DNA sequence: TGTGCCAGCGGCGGTTCACCCGGGCGATACGAGCAGTACTTC. Protein: CASGGSPGRYEQYF.

This clonotype was seen repeatedly, ten times or more. The gene calls are TRBV14 and TRBJ2-7; 8 nucleotides line up with TRBD1. Germline CDR1 is SGHDN and CDR2 is FVKESK. Losses at the gene ends were 1 base for V and 6 bases for J; bases not matched to a gene: 14. The CDR3 extends over 17 amino acids. The CDR3 region has the DNA TGTGCCAGCAGCCAAGTTTCCCTGTGGCAGGGGGCGGGCGAGCAGTACTTC. Translation: CASSQVSLWQGAGEQYF.

This clonotype was picked up many times. The chain carries TRBV11-2 and TRBJ2-7; D is possibly TRBD1 or TRBD2 (5 bases each). From germline, CDR1 is SGHAT and CDR2 FQNNGV. The CDR3 length is 15 residues. V lost 2 bases and J 6 bases, leaving 17 bases between the germline ends. The CDR3 nucleotides are TGTGCCAGCAGCTTAACTTCGGGACCCCTCAGCGAGCAGTACTTC. It specifies CASSLTSGPLSEQYF.

This chain links TRBV4-2 with TRBJ2-2, with 7 bases lining up with TRBD2. CDR1 is LGHNA and CDR2 is YNFKEQ in the germline V gene. The CDR3 covers 16 residues. J lost 2 bases, V lost 1 base, and 4 bases had no gene match. The CDR3 spells CASSQATSANTGELFF. DNA for the CDR3: TGTGCCAGCAGCCAAGCTACTAGCGCAAACACCGGGGAGCTGTTTTTT.

This clonotype was detected many times. This chain joins TRBV6-1 and TRBJ1-6; D gene ambiguous. V was trimmed by 8 bases and J by 12 bases, leaving 20 bases between them. Looked up from germline, CDR1 is MNHNS and CDR2 is SASEGT. This CDR3 region has 14 residues. The CDR3 DNA follows: TGTGCCAGCGAGATTTCCCCCTTAAGAGGACCCCTCCACTTT. Protein: CASEISPLRGPLHF.

The CDR3 sequence: CASSPRSASGHTEAFF. CDR3 bases: TGTGCCAGCAGCCCCCGGTCTGCGAGCGGGCACACTGAAGCTTTCTTT. V usage is TRBV5-4 and J usage is TRBJ1-1; D is unclear. CDR1 and CDR2 from the germline V gene are SGHNT and YYREEE (reference sequence). V was cut by 4 bases and J by 3 bases, with 19 bases left in between. The CDR3 has 16 residues.

This clonotype came up a few times. The rearrangement uses TRBV5-8 and TRBJ2-1; 9 bases are a match to TRBD2. The J segment lost 7 bases and the V segment lost 0 bases, leaving 5 bases of the junction unmatched. The CDR3 runs 15 residues. Germline lookup yields CDR1 SGHTS and CDR2 YDEGEE. The chain's CDR3 is CASSLGVAGDNEQFF. CDR3 bases: TGTGCCAGCAGCTTGGGAGTAGCGGGAGATAATGAGCAGTTCTTC.

A word on this clonotype: One end of the junction fails to match germline, which may point to a read error. The chain carries TRBV3-1 and TRBJ1-1, with 9 bases matching TRBD1. CDR1 and CDR2 from the germline V gene are LGHDT and YNNKEL (reference sequence). The CDR3 is made up of 16 amino acids. The CDR3 bases are TGTGCCAGCGGCCAAGAGGACAGGGGATTTCGAACTGAAGCTTCCTTT. Translating gives CASGQEDRGFRTEASF.

This clonotype occurred many times. This chain's CDR3 is CASSLDRYQETQYF. The CDR3 coding sequence is TGTGCCAGCAGCTTGGACCGGTACCAAGAGACCCAGTACTTC. This sequence joins TRBV7-2 and TRBJ2-5, with D unclear. Germline CDR1 reads SGHTA; CDR2 reads FQGNSA. The CDR3 is 14 amino acids. The V gene lost 3 bases and the J gene lost 0 bases, with 8 bases spanning the gap.

CDR3 sequence reads: CASSNSGRGDTQYF. CDR3 in DNA: TGTGCCAGCAGTAATAGCGGGAGAGGCGATACGCAGTATTTT. The chain employs TRBV6-1 and TRBJ2-3; 9 bases are shared with TRBD2. Germline V lookup: CDR1 MNHNS, CDR2 SASEGT. V trimming: 5 bases; J trimming: 6 bases; junction bases outside the gene matches: 6. There are 14 residues in the CDR3.

As for this clonotype: This could be a read error, since a much larger clone is one nucleotide away. This CDR3 is CSAKSGIGDYEQYF. The CDR3, as DNA: TGCAGTGCCAAATCCGGGATAGGCGACTACGAGCAGTACTTC. The chain links TRBV20-1 to TRBJ2-7; D might be TRBD2 (5 bases). Germline V gene sequence: CDR1 DFQATT, CDR2 SNEGSKA (reference sequence). V was cut by 6 bases and J by 3 bases, with 18 bases left in between. The CDR3 loop spans 14 amino acids.